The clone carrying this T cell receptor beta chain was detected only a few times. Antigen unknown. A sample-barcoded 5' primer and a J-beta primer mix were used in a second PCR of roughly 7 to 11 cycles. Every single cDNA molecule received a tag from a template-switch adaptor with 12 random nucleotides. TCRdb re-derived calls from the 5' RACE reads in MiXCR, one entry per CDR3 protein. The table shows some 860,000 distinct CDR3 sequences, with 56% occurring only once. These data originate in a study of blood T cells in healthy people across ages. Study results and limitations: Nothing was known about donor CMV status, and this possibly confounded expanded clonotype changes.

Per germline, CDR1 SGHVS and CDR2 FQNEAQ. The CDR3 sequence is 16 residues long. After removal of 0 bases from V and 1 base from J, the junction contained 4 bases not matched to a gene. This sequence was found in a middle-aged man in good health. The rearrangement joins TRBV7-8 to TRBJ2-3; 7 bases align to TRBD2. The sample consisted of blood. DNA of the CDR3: TGTGCCAGCAGCTTAGCAGGACTAGGGGGCACAGATACGCAGTATTTT. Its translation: CASSLAGLGGTDTQYF.